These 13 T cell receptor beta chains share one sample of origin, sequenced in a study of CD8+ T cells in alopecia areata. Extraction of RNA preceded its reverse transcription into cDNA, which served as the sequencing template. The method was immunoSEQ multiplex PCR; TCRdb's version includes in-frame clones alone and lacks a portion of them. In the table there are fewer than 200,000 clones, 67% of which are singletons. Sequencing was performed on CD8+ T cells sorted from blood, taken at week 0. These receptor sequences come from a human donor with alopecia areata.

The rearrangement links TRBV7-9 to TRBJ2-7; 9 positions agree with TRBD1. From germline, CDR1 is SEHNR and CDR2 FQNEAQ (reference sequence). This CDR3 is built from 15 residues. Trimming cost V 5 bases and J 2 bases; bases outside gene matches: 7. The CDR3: CASSLGTGRAYEQYF. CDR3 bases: TGTGCCAGCAGCCTCGGGACAGGGAGGGCCTACGAGCAGTACTTC.

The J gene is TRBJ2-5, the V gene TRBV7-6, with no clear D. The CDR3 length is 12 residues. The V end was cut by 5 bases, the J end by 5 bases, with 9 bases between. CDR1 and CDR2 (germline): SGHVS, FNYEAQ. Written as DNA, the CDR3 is TGTGCCAGCAGCCCACTTCTCGAGACCCAGTACTTC. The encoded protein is CASSPLLETQYF.

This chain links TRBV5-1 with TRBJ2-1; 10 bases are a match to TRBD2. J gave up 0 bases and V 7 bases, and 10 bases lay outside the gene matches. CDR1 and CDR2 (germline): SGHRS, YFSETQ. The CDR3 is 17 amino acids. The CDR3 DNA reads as TGCGCCAGCGGGGGGACTAGCGACATTAGCTCCTACAATGAGCAGTTCTTC. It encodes CASGGTSDISSYNEQFF. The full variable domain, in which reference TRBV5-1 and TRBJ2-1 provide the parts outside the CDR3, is KAGVTQTPRYLIKTRGQQVTLSCSPISGHRSVSWYQQTPGQGLQFLFEYFSETQRNKGNFPGRFSGRQFSNSRSEMNVSTLELGDSALYLCASGGTSDISSYNEQFFGPGTRLTVL.

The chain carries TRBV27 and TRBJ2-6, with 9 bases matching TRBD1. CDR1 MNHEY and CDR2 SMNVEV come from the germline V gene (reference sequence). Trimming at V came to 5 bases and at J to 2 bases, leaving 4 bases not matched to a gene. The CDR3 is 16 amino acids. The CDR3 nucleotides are TGTGCCAGCAGTCCCGGGACAGGGACTGGGGCCAACGTCCTGACTTTC. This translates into CASSPGTGTGANVLTF.

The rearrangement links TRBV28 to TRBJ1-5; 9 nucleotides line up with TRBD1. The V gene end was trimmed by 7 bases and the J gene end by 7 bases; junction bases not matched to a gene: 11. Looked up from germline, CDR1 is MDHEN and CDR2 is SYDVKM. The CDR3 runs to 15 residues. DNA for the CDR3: TGTGCCAGCATGGCCGGGACAGGGTTGTGGCAGCCCCAGCATTTT. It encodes CASMAGTGLWQPQHF.

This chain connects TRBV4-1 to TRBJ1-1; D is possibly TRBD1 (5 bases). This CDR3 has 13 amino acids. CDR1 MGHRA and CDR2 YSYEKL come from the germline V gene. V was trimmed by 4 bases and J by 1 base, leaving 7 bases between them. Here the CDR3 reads CASSRQGNTEAFF. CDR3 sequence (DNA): TGCGCCAGCAGCCGGCAGGGGAACACTGAAGCTTTCTTT.

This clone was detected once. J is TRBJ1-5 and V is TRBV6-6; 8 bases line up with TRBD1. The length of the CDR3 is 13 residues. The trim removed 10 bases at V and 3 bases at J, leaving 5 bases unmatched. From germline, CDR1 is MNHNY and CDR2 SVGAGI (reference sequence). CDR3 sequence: CATQGASNQPQHF. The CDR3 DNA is TGTGCCACCCAGGGGGCCTCCAATCAGCCCCAGCATTTT.

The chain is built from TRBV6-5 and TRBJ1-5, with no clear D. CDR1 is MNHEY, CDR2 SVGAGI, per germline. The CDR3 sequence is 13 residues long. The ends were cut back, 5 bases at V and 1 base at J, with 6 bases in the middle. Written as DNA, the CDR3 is TGTGCCAGCAGTACACAGAGCAATCAGCCCCAGCATTTT. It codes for CASSTQSNQPQHF.

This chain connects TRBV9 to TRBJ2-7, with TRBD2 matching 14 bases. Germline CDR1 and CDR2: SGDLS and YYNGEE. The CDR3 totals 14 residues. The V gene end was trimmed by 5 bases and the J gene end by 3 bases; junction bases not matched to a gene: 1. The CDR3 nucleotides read TGTGCCAGCAGTGGACTAGCGGGGGGCTACGAGCAGTACTTC. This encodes CASSGLAGGYEQYF. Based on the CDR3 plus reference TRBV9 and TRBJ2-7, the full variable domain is DSGVTQTPKHLITATGQRVTLRCSPRSGDLSVYWYQQSLDQGLQFLIQYYNGEERAKGNILERFSAQQFPDLHSELNLSSLELGDSALYFCASSGLAGGYEQYFGPGTRLTVT.

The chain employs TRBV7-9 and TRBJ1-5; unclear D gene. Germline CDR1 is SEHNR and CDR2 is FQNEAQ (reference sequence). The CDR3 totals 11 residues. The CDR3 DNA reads TGTGTTGGGGTGGGTAATCAGCCCCAGCATTTT. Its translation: CVGVGNQPQHF.

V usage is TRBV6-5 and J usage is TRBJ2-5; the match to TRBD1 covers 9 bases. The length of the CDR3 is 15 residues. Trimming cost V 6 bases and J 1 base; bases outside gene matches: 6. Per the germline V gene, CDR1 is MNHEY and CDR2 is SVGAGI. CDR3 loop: CASRTTGGTQETQYF. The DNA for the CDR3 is TGTGCCAGCAGGACCACAGGGGGCACCCAAGAGACCCAGTACTTC.

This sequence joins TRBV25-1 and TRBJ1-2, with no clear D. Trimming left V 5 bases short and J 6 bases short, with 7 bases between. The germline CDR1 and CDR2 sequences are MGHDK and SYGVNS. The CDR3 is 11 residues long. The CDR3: CASSFSNGYTF. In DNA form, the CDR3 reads TGTGCCAGCAGTTTTTCGAATGGCTACACCTTC.

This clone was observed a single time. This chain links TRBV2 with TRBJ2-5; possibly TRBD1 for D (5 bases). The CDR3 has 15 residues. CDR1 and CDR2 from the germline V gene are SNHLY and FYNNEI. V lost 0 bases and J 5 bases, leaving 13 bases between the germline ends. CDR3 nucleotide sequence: TGTGCCAGCAGTGAAGCGCGGCCAGGGCGGGAGACCCAGTACTTC. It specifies CASSEARPGRETQYF.